The 8 T cell receptor beta chains in this list originate from one sample, sequenced in a study of Graves' ophthalmopathy and Graves' hyperthyroidism. Amplification targeted the TCR beta CDR3 regions, with RNA transcripts as the source material. A first-round RT-PCR used HTBI primers, followed by a second-round multiplex PCR. TCRdb called the multiplex PCR reads again in MiXCR, with one record for every CDR3 protein. The sample holds approximately 410,000 distinct CDR3 sequences; 15% are singletons and the top ten take roughly 7%. Specimen: peripheral blood. The receptors were sampled from a woman between 18 and 29 years old with stable Graves' hyperthyroidism.

This clonotype was recorded at least ten times. The chain joins TRBV4-2 to TRBJ2-7; a possible D gene is TRBD2 (6 bases). The CDR3 totals 14 residues. The germline V gene encodes CDR1 LGHNA and CDR2 YNFKEQ. The V end lost 0 bases, the J end lost 3 bases, and 9 bases lay between the germline ends. CDR3 protein: CASSQDDGGYEQYF. Written as DNA, the CDR3 is TGTGCCAGCAGCCAAGATGACGGGGGCTACGAGCAGTACTTC.

Ten or more counts support this clonotype. The V gene is TRBV24-1, the J gene TRBJ2-5; D is perhaps TRBD1 (7 bases). V lost 9 bases and J lost 4, with 11 bases in between. Germline V gene data show CDR1 as KGHDR and CDR2 as SFDVKD. The CDR3 has 12 amino acids. DNA of the CDR3: TGTGCCACCGGGCAGGGGGGAGAGACCCAGTACTTC. As protein: CATGQGGETQYF.

This clonotype has ten or more counts. The chain couples TRBV9 to TRBJ1-1; 9 nucleotides agree with TRBD1. Germline V gene data show CDR1 as SGDLS and CDR2 as YYNGEE. CDR3 length: 18 amino acids. The V and J ends lost 2 bases and 4 bases, in that order; junction bases with no gene match: 15. The CDR3 loop is CASSVIDRGGQWGTEAFF. CDR3 coding DNA: TGTGCCAGCAGCGTTATTGACAGGGGGGGCCAATGGGGCACTGAAGCTTTCTTT.

This clonotype was seen a few times. Relative to the germline gene, one junction end is altered; a read error may explain this. This chain links TRBV11-2 with TRBJ2-7; D is unclear. CDR1 is SGHAT and CDR2 is FQNNGV in the germline V gene. The CDR3 spans 12 residues. The CDR3 loop is CTSSLAGYRPYF. Here the CDR3 DNA reads TGTACCAGCAGCTTAGCTGGGTATAGGCCGTACTTC.

The gene calls are TRBV25-1 and TRBJ2-6; D unresolved. The germline V and J ends were trimmed by 3 bases and 2 bases, with 8 bases remaining between them. Germline V CDR1 and CDR2: MGHDK, SYGVNS. The CDR3 consists of 15 residues. For the CDR3, the DNA is TGTGCCAGCAGTGACGGAAGGGCTGGGGCCAACGTCCTGACTTTC. Its protein product is CASSDGRAGANVLTF.

This clonotype was seen a handful of times. The V call is TRBV7-2, the J call TRBJ1-2, with 7 bases fitting TRBD1. The CDR3 is made up of 15 amino acids. Germline-derived CDR1 and CDR2 are SGHTA and FQGNSA. The V gene end was trimmed by 5 bases and the J gene end by 4 bases; junction bases not matched to a gene: 10. The CDR3 DNA reads TGTGCCAGCAGCCCGTATCGACAGGGAGTCTATGGCTACACCTTC. The encoded protein is CASSPYRQGVYGYTF.

The chain joins TRBV7-9 to TRBJ1-2; D not resolved. Per germline, CDR1 SEHNR and CDR2 FQNEAQ (reference sequence). V was clipped by 5 bases and J by 13 bases, with 11 bases between them. CDR3 size: 10 residues. CDR3 in amino acids: CASSAGGRTF. In DNA, the CDR3 is TGTGCCAGCAGCGCGGGCGGCCGCACCTTC.

This clonotype was counted many times. The chain employs TRBV12-3 or TRBV12-4 and TRBJ2-5; maybe TRBD2 (5 bases). The CDR3 consists of 12 residues. Trimming shortened V by 8 bases and J by 5 bases, and 12 bases separated the two germline ends. CDR3 sequence: CASSPGMETQYF. The CDR3 nucleotides are TGTGCCAGCTCCCCCGGGATGGAGACCCAGTACTTC.